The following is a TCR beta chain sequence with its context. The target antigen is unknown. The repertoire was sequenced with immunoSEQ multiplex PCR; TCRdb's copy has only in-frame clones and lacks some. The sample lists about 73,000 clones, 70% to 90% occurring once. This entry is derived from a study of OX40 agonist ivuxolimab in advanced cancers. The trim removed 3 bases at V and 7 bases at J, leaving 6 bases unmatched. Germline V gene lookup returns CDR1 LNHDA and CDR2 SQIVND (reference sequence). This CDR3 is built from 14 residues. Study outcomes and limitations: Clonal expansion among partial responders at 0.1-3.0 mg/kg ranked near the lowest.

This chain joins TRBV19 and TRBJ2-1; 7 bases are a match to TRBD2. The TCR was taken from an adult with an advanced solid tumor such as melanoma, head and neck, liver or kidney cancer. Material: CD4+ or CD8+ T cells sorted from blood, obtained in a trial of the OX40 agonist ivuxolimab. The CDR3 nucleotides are TGTGCCAGTAGTATCTCCGCGGGAGCAAATGAGCAGTTCTTC. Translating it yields CASSISAGANEQFF.